This section outlines one T cell receptor beta chain sequence together with its context. The germline gives CDR1 MDHEN, CDR2 SYDVKM. Deletions cut 2 bases from V and 9 bases from J, with 20 bases between. The CDR3 is 16 amino acids. This record comes from a study of shared clonotypes between healthy human individuals. Generated by immunoSEQ multiplex PCR, the TCRdb table keeps only in-frame clones and is missing some. The sample holds approximately 2.3 million clones; over 90% are singletons and the top ten take 0.39%. Sequences were obtained from naive CD4+ T cells from PBMCs. Noted subset: CD45RA+ positively selected. This receptor was taken from a man younger than 30 in good health. Some clones in this sample may be carry-over from other donors' samples. The chain employs TRBV28 and TRBJ1-5; a weak D match, TRBD1 (5 bases). For the CDR3, the DNA is TGTGCCAGCAGTTTAGCTGCCGCCGGGGCCTTTTTGCCCCAGCATTTT. It specifies CASSLAAAGAFLPQHF.